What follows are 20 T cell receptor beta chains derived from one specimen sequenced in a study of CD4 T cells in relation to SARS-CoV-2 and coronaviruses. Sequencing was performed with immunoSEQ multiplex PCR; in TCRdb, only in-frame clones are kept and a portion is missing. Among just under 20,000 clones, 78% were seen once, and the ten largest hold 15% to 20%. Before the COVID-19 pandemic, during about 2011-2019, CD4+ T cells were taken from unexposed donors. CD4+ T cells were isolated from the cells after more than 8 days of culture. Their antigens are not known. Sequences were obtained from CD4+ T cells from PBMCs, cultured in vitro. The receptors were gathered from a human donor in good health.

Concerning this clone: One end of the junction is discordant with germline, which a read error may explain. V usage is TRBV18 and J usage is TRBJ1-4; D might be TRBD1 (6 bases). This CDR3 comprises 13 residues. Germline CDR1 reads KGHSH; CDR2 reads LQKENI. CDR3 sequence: CASSPRTAEKLFF. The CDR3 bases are TGTGCCAGCTCCCCACGGACAGCTGAAAAACTGTTTTTT.

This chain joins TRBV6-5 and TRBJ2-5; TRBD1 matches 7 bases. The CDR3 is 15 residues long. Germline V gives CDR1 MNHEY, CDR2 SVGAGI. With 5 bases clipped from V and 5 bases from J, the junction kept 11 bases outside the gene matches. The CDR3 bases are TGTGCCAGCAGTCTTCGAGGGGGCGGCCGGGAGACCCAGTACTTC. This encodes CASSLRGGGRETQYF.

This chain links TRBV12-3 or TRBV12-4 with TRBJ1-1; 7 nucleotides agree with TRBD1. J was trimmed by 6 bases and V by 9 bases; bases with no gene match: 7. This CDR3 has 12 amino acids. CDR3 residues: CASTTGVAEAFF. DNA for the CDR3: TGTGCCAGTACAACAGGGGTCGCTGAAGCTTTCTTT.

The CDR3 spells CASSLSEGADTEAFF. CDR3 DNA: TGTGCCAGCAGCTTAAGTGAGGGGGCCGACACTGAAGCTTTCTTT. The chain couples TRBV7-2 to TRBJ1-1; 7 positions match TRBD1. CDR3 length: 15 amino acids. Trimming cost V 2 bases and J 3 bases; bases outside gene matches: 6. Germline lookup yields CDR1 SGHTA and CDR2 FQGNSA.

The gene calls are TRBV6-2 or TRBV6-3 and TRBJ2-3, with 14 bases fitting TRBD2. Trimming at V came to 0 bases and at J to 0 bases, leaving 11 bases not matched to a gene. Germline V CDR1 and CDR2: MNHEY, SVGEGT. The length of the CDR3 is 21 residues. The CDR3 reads CASSYSSGLAGGVSSTDTQYF. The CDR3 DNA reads TGTGCCAGCAGTTACTCCTCAGGACTAGCGGGAGGCGTCTCTAGCACAGATACGCAGTATTTT.

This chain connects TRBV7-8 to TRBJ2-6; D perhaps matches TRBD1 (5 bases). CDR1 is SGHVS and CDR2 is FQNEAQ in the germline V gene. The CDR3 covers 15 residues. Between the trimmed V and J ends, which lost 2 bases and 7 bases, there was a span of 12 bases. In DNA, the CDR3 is TGTGCCAGCAGCTTATTGTTAGGGGAAGCCAACGTCCTGACTTTC. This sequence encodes CASSLLLGEANVLTF.

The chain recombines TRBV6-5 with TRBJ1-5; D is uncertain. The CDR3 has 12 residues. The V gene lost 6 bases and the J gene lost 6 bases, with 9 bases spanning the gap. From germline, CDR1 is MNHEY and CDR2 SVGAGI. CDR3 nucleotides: TGTGCCAGCAGCCGAGGGTTTCAGCCCCAGCATTTT. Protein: CASSRGFQPQHF.

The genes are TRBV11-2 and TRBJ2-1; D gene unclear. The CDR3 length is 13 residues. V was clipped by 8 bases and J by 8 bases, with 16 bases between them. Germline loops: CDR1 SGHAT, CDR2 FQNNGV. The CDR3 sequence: CASGTRVTDEQFF. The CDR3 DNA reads TGTGCCAGCGGTACTCGGGTGACCGATGAGCAGTTCTTC.

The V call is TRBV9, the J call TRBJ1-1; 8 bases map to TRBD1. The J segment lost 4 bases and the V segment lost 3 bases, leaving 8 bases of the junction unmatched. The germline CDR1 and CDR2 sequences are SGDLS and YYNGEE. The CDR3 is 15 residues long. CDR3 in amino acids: CASSDRTGPGTEAFF. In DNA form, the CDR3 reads TGTGCCAGCAGCGACCGGACAGGGCCGGGCACTGAAGCTTTCTTT. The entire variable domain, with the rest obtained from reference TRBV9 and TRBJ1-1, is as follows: DSGVTQTPKHLITATGQRVTLRCSPRSGDLSVYWYQQSLDQGLQFLIQYYNGEERAKGNILERFSAQQFPDLHSELNLSSLELGDSALYFCASSDRTGPGTEAFFGQGTRLTVV.

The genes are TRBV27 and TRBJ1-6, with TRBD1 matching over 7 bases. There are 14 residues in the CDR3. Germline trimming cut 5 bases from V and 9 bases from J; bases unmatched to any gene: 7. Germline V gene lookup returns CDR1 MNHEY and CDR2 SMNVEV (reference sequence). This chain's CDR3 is CASSLGQELSPLHF. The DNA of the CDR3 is TGTGCCAGCAGTCTCGGACAGGAACTTTCACCCCTCCACTTT.

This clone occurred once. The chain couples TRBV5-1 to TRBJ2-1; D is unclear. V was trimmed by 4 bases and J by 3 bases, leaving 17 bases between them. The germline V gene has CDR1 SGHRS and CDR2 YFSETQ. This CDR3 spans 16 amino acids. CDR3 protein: CASSLHENRHYNEQFF. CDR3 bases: TGCGCCAGCAGCCTTCATGAGAATCGACACTACAATGAGCAGTTCTTC. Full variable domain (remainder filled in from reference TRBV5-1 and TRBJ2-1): KAGVTQTPRYLIKTRGQQVTLSCSPISGHRSVSWYQQTPGQGLQFLFEYFSETQRNKGNFPGRFSGRQFSNSRSEMNVSTLELGDSALYLCASSLHENRHYNEQFFGPGTRLTVL.

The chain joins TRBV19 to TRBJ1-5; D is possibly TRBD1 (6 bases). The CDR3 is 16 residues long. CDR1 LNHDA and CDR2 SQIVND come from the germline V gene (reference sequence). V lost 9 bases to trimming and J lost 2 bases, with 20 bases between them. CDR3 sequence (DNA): TGTGCCAGCACCGGGGGCCATTGGGAGCGCAATCAGCCCCAGCATTTT. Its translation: CASTGGHWERNQPQHF.

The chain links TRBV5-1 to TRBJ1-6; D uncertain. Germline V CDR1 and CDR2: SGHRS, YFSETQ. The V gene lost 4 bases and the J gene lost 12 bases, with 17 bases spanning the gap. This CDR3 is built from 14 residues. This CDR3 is CASSTGDNSKPLHF. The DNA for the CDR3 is TGCGCCAGCAGCACCGGCGACAACTCCAAACCCCTCCACTTT.

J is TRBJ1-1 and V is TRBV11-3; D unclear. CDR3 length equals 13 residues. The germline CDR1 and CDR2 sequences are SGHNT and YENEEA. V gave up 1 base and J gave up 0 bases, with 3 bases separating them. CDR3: CASSLVVNTEAFF. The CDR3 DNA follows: TGTGCCAGCAGCTTAGTGGTGAACACTGAAGCTTTCTTT.

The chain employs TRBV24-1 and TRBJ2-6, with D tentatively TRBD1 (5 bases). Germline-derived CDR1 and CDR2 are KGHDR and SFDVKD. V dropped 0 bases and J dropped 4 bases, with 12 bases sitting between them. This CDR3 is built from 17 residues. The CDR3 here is CATSDLPQGSGANVLTF. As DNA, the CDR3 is TGTGCCACCAGTGATTTGCCTCAGGGCTCCGGGGCCAACGTCCTGACTTTC.

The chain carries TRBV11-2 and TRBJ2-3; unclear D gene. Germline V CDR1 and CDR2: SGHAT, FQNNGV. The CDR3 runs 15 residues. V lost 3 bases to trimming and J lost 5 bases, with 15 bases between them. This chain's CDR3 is CASSFVGQREDTQYF. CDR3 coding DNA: TGTGCCAGCAGCTTTGTTGGCCAGCGAGAAGATACGCAGTATTTT.

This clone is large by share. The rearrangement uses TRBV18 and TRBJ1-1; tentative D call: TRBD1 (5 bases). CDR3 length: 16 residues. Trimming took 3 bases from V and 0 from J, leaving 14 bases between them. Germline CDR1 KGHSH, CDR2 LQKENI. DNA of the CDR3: TGTGCCAGCTCACCCTCGACAGCACTTCTGAACACTGAAGCTTTCTTT. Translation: CASSPSTALLNTEAFF.

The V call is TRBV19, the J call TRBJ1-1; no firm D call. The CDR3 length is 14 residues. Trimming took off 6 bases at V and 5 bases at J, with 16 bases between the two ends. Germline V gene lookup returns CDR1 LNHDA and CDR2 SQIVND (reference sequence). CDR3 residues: CASSTGPAGTEAFF. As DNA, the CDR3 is TGTGCCAGTAGCACCGGGCCCGCGGGAACTGAAGCTTTCTTT.

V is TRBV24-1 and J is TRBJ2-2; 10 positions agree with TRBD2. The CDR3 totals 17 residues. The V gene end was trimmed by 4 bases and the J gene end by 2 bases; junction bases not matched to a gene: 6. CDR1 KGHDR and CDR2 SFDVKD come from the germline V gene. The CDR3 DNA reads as TGTGCCACCAGTGAGCCCAGCGGGAGGGCCAACACCGGGGAGCTGTTTTTT. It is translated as CATSEPSGRANTGELFF.

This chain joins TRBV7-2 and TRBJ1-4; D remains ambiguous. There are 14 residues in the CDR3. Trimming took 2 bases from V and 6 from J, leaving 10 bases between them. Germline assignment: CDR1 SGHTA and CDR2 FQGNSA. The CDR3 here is CASSLTLTDEKLFF. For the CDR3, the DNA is TGTGCCAGCAGCTTAACCCTTACGGATGAAAAACTGTTTTTT.